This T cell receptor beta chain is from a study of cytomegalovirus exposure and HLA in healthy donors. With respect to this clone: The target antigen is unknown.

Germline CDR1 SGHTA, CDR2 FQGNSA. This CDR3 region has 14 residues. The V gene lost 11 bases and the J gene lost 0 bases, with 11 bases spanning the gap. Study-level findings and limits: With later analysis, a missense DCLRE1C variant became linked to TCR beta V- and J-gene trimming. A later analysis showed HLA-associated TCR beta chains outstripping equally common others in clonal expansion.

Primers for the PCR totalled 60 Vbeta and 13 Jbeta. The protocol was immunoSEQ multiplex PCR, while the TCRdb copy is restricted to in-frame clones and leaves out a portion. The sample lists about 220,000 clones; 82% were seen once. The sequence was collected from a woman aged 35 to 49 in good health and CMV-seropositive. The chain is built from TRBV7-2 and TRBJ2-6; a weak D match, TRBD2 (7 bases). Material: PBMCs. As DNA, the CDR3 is TGTGCCGGGGGGGGGCCCTCTGGGGCCAACGTCCTGACTTTC. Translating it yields CAGGGPSGANVLTF.